Listed below are T cell receptor beta chains from one sample, sequenced in a study of post-analysis software for immune sequencing data. TCRdb called the PCR reads again in MiXCR, with one record for every CDR3 protein. The sample consists of about 820,000 distinct CDR3 sequences, about 57% of them appearing once. The sequenced sample was blood. These receptors all stem from a girl aged 10-17 years with multiple sclerosis. Both conserved end residues are part of each CDR3. A D gene is named only where the DNA matches it firmly. Clone size is stated in some rows and not others, as once, few, many or a class when expanded.

D	V	J	size	CDR3	DNA
TRBD2	TRBV12-3/TRBV12-4	TRBJ2-4	-	CASSLALAGGSHDKNIQYF	TGTGCCAGCAGTTTAGCCCTAGCGGGAGGGAGCCACGACAAAAACATTCAGTACTTC
-	TRBV12-3/TRBV12-4	TRBJ2-7	-	CASSIGGRTSYEQYF	TGTGCCAGCTCCATTGGAGGGAGAACGTCCTACGAGCAGTACTTC
TRBD1	TRBV27	TRBJ2-3	few	CASQQNLGQAKSIMTDTQYF	TGTGCCAGCCAACAAAACCTCGGACAGGCTAAGAGTATTATGACAGATACGCAGTATTTT
TRBD1	TRBV10-3	TRBJ1-2	-	CAISVIGTGGPLYGYTF	TGTGCCATCAGTGTTATCGGGACAGGGGGCCCCCTCTATGGCTACACCTTC
-	TRBV7-7	TRBJ2-7	-	CASSLALLATQYF	TGTGCTAGCAGCTTAGCGTTGTTGGCTACCCAGTACTTC
-	TRBV28	TRBJ2-4	-	CASSLYRRRIAKNIQYF	TGTGCCAGCAGTTTATACCGCAGGCGAATAGCCAAAAACATTCAGTACTTC
TRBD1	TRBV2	TRBJ1-2	-	CASSDGGQGDYGYTF	TGTGCCAGTAGTGATGGGGGACAGGGAGACTATGGCTACACCTTC
TRBD2	TRBV6-5	TRBJ2-1	few	CASSYWGLAGGRNEQFF	TGTGCCAGCAGTTATTGGGGACTAGCGGGAGGGCGGAATGAGCAGTTCTTC
-	TRBV12-3/TRBV12-4	TRBJ2-2	-	CASSLWGGNTGELFF	TGTGCCAGCAGTTTATGGGGAGGGAACACCGGGGAGCTGTTTTTT
TRBD2	TRBV5-1	TRBJ2-5	few	CASSSGGPGTQYF	TGCGCCAGCAGCTCGGGAGGCCCGGGGACCCAGTACTTC
-	TRBV29-1	TRBJ2-7	few	CSALTGPYEQYF	TGCAGCGCCCTAACAGGTCCCTACGAGCAGTACTTC
-	TRBV7-8	TRBJ1-5	-	CASRGDWDQPQHF	TGTGCCAGCAGGGGGGATTGGGATCAGCCCCAGCATTTT
-	TRBV29-1	TRBJ1-1	-	CSAGRGAWNTEAFF	TGCAGCGCCGGGCGTGGGGCGTGGAACACTGAAGCTTTCTTT
-	TRBV7-9	TRBJ2-3	-	CASSLVMTSRADTQYF	TGTGCCAGCAGCTTAGTGATGACATCTAGGGCAGATACGCAGTATTTT
TRBD1	TRBV12-3/TRBV12-4	TRBJ2-2	-	CASSSRDRADTGELFF	TGTGCCAGCAGTTCAAGGGACAGGGCTGACACCGGGGAGCTGTTTTTT
-	TRBV29-1	TRBJ1-1	-	CSVDRAGTHTEAFF	TGCAGCGTGGATAGAGCGGGAACCCACACTGAAGCTTTCTTT
-	TRBV20-1	TRBJ2-5	-	CSAREDSRGETQYF	TGCAGTGCTAGAGAGGATAGCAGAGGGGAGACCCAGTACTTC
TRBD1	TRBV5-1	TRBJ2-5	-	CASSLAKGAQETQYF	TGCGCCAGCAGCTTGGCCAAGGGGGCTCAAGAGACCCAGTACTTC
TRBD1	TRBV2	TRBJ2-7	-	CATTGQGRTYEQYF	TGTGCCACCACAGGACAGGGGCGTACCTACGAGCAGTACTTC
TRBD1	TRBV20-1	TRBJ1-2	-	CSARSEQGLYGYTF	TGCAGTGCTAGGAGCGAACAGGGGCTCTATGGCTACACCTTC
TRBD1	TRBV5-1	TRBJ2-6	few	CASSTGQGLSSGANVLTF	TGCGCCAGCAGCACCGGACAGGGCCTTAGCTCTGGGGCCAACGTCCTGACTTTC
-	TRBV7-2	TRBJ1-5	few	CASIPLSSNQPQHF	TGTGCCAGCATCCCGTTATCCAGCAATCAGCCCCAGCATTTT
TRBD1	TRBV15	TRBJ2-7	-	CATSRGDRLNYEQYF	TGTGCCACCAGCAGGGGGGACAGGCTTAACTACGAGCAGTACTTC
TRBD2	TRBV9	TRBJ2-7	-	CASSRTSGSHEQYF	TGTGCCAGCAGTCGGACTAGCGGGAGCCACGAGCAGTACTTC
TRBD1	TRBV9	TRBJ2-3	-	CASSLHTGQGIDTQYF	TGTGCCAGCAGCCTCCACACGGGACAGGGCATAGATACGCAGTATTTT
-	TRBV6-5	TRBJ2-5	few	CASSSISLAGREQYF	TGTGCCAGCAGTTCTATCTCCCTCGCAGGGCGAGAGCAGTACTTC
-	TRBV20-1	TRBJ2-7	-	CSAVGRDSTYEQYF	TGCAGCGCCGTTGGGCGGGACTCTACCTACGAGCAGTACTTC
TRBD1	TRBV29-1	TRBJ1-2	few	CSVEEGPGGYGYTF	TGCAGCGTTGAAGAAGGTCCAGGGGGCTATGGCTACACCTTC
TRBD1	TRBV12-3/TRBV12-4	TRBJ2-4	-	CASSLRPGDTQGEQYF	TGTGCCAGCAGTCTGAGGCCTGGGGACACCCAGGGGGAGCAGTACTTC
-	TRBV12-3/TRBV12-4	TRBJ2-5	-	CASSLPGSYNEQYF	TGTGCCAGCAGTTTACCGGGATCCTACAATGAGCAGTACTTC
TRBD2	TRBV10-3	TRBJ2-7	-	CAIREHRVAGNYEQYF	TGTGCCATCAGGGAACATCGGGTAGCGGGAAACTACGAGCAGTACTTC
-	TRBV10-3	TRBJ2-3	few	CAIMASPTDTQYF	TGTGCCATCATGGCCAGCCCAACAGATACGCAGTATTTT
-	TRBV12-3/TRBV12-4	TRBJ1-1	-	CASSSGRTSNTEAFF	TGTGCCAGCAGTTCCGGACGGACGTCGAACACTGAAGCTTTCTTT
TRBD2	TRBV6-5	TRBJ2-1	few	CASRTTSGSNEQFF	TGTGCCAGCAGAACCACTAGCGGGAGTAATGAGCAGTTCTTC
TRBD2	TRBV7-3	TRBJ2-3	-	CASSLIGGFGTSGVSTDTQYF	TGTGCCAGCAGCTTAATAGGGGGGTTTGGGACTAGCGGGGTTAGCACAGATACGCAGTATTTT
-	TRBV5-1	TRBJ2-4	once	CASSLFPADLAKNIQYF	TGCGCCAGCAGCTTGTTCCCAGCGGACCTAGCCAAAAACATTCAGTACTTC
-	TRBV29-1	TRBJ1-3	-	CSAGGSGRGNTIYF	TGCAGCGCCGGAGGGTCAGGGAGAGGAAACACCATATATTTT
-	TRBV4-2	TRBJ2-7	-	CASSQAMGDSYEQYF	TGTGCCAGCAGCCAAGCCATGGGAGACTCCTACGAGCAGTACTTC